This T cell receptor beta chain emerged from a study of blood T cell repertoires in COVID-19. In the study overall: Both acute and convalescent COVID-19 samples were obtained from the United States, Italy and Spain. The cDNA or gDNA used as material had been derived from T cells, B-cell-depleted T cells, or PBMCs.

As originally analysed: Estimates of nucleated cell counts were drawn from the amplification of reference gene primers. Using immunoSEQ multiplex PCR, the repertoire was profiled, and TCRdb retains in-frame clones only, with some absent. V and J calls and clone size are those listed in that table; D and trimming were worked out from the DNA. The sample lists 97,000 or so clones, more than 85% seen once, with around 3% in the top ten. CDR3 size: 14 residues. Trimming removed 6 bases from V and 6 bases from J, with 12 bases in between. Germline V gene data show CDR1 as SNHLY and CDR2 as FYNNEI. The sequence came from a man aged 45-60 years with active or convalescent COVID-19. The chain recombines TRBV2 with TRBJ1-6; D is uncertain. Sequencing was done on a sample of peripheral blood. DNA of the CDR3: TGTGCCAGCAGAGTTGGTGGAGGTAATTCACCCCTCCACTTT. Amino acid sequence: CASRVGGGNSPLHF.